The 9 T cell receptor beta chains given below trace back to one sample, sequenced in a study of T cell responses to AZD1222 COVID-19 vaccine. Profiling relied on immunoSEQ multiplex PCR, and the TCRdb table lists in-frame clones only, not all of them. The sample includes 80,000 to 100,000 clones, 85% to 95% of them seen just once. The starting material was peripheral blood, obtained 28 days after the second AZD1222 dose. These TCRs come from an adult who received the AZD1222 COVID-19 vaccine.

The rearrangement links TRBV6-4 to TRBJ2-1, with 8 bases identical to TRBD1. Germline V gives CDR1 MRHNA, CDR2 SNTAGT. CDR3 length equals 14 residues. After removal of 2 bases from V and 6 bases from J, the junction contained 3 bases not matched to a gene. Here the CDR3 reads CASSDGTGGNEQFF. Written as DNA, the CDR3 is TGTGCCAGCAGTGACGGCACAGGGGGCAATGAGCAGTTCTTC.

The sample holds one count of this clone. The rearrangement links TRBV19 to TRBJ1-1, with unresolved D. Germline CDR1 and CDR2: LNHDA and SQIVND (reference sequence). The CDR3 sequence is 13 residues long. V lost 5 bases, J lost 0 bases, and 7 bases lay in between. This CDR3 is CASSASMNTEAFF. The CDR3 bases are TGTGCCAGTAGTGCCAGTATGAACACTGAAGCTTTCTTT. Complete variable domain (other parts from reference TRBV19 and TRBJ1-1): DGGITQSPKYLFRKEGQNVTLSCEQNLNHDAMYWYRQDPGQGLRLIYYSQIVNDFQKGDIAEGYSVSREKKESFPLTVTSAQKNPTAFYLCASSASMNTEAFFGQGTRLTVV.

CDR3 loop: CASSEPGTVNTEAFF. CDR3 in DNA: TGTGCCAGCAGTGAACCCGGGACAGTGAACACTGAAGCTTTCTTT. The rearrangement uses TRBV28 and TRBJ1-1, with 7 positions matching TRBD1. Unmatched junction bases numbered 6, after V lost 5 bases and J lost 0 bases. CDR3 size: 15 residues. Germline V gene data show CDR1 as MDHEN and CDR2 as SYDVKM.

The rearrangement links TRBV6-4 to TRBJ1-5; D unclear. The V end lost 0 bases, the J end lost 1 base, and 13 bases lay between the germline ends. Germline CDR1 reads MRHNA; CDR2 reads SNTAGT. The CDR3 runs to 17 residues. CDR3 region: CASSDSGGLVSNQPQHF. Written as DNA, the CDR3 is TGTGCCAGCAGTGACTCAGGAGGCCTCGTCAGCAATCAGCCCCAGCATTTT.

J is TRBJ1-5 and V is TRBV5-8; the D gene is possibly TRBD1 (5 bases). The CDR3 runs to 13 residues. V lost 4 bases to trimming and J lost 6 bases, with 11 bases between them. Germline V gene lookup returns CDR1 SGHTS and CDR2 YDEGEE. The CDR3 DNA reads as TGTGCCAGCAGCCACAACGGGGGTCAGCCCCAGCATTTT. It translates to CASSHNGGQPQHF.

With regard to this clone: One end of the junction varies from germline; a read error may be responsible. This sequence joins TRBV27 and TRBJ2-1; 9 bases line up with TRBD2. In germline, CDR1 is MNHEY, CDR2 SMNVEV (reference sequence). The CDR3 runs to 14 residues. This chain's CDR3 is CATSSGSSYNEQFF. CDR3 nucleotides: TGTGCCACCAGTAGCGGGAGCTCCTACAATGAGCAGTTCTTC.

The chain has TRBV5-6 and TRBJ2-3, with a possible D match to TRBD1 (7 bases). There are 14 residues in the CDR3. The germline CDR1 and CDR2 sequences are SGHDT and YYEEEE. Trimming took 4 bases from V and 1 from J, leaving 10 bases between them. The CDR3 protein is CASSRRGGTDTQYF. CDR3 sequence (DNA): TGTGCCAGCAGCCGCAGGGGGGGCACAGATACGCAGTATTTT.

J is TRBJ2-4 and V is TRBV9; 9 bases align to TRBD1. This CDR3 contains 14 residues. The V segment lost 3 bases and the J segment 7 bases; nucleotides outside the gene matches: 5. Germline V CDR1 and CDR2: SGDLS, YYNGEE. The CDR3 DNA reads TGTGCCAGCAGCGCAGGACAGGGGAGGAACATTCAGTACTTC. Amino acids: CASSAGQGRNIQYF.

As concerns this clone: The sample contains more than one DNA sequence encoding this CDR3. This chain joins TRBV19 and TRBJ2-3; no clear D. The CDR3 is made up of 11 amino acids. Germline V gene data show CDR1 as LNHDA and CDR2 as SQIVND (reference sequence). Trimming took off 2 bases at V and 5 bases at J, with 2 bases between the two ends. The CDR3 here is CASSIRDTQYF. CDR3 sequence (DNA): TGTGCCAGTAGTATAAGAGATACGCAGTATTTT.